This T cell receptor (beta chain) appears in the sequencing data of a study of T cell changes during pregnancy in multiple sclerosis. Germline lookup yields CDR1 SEHNR and CDR2 FQNEAQ (reference sequence). Trimming pared 5 bases from V and 10 bases from J, leaving 12 bases between. The CDR3 totals 13 residues. TCRdb's table, derived via immunoSEQ multiplex PCR, lists solely in-frame clones and lacks some. The table has 100,000 or so clones, roughly 90% seen once; the top ten hold around 2.1%. The specimen comprised peripheral blood, sampled after pregnancy. The chain couples TRBV7-9 to TRBJ1-6; D unclear. The receptor comes from a female donor with multiple sclerosis, enrolled in a pregnancy study. CDR3 residues: CASSLVEVSPLHF. The CDR3 DNA is TGTGCCAGCAGCCTCGTTGAGGTATCACCCCTCCACTTT. The complete variable domain, with remaining parts taken from reference TRBV7-9 and TRBJ1-6, reads DTGVSQNPRHKITKRGQNVTFRCDPISEHNRLYWYRQTLGQGPEFLTYFQNEAQLEKSRLLSDRFSAERPKGSFSTLEIQRTEQGDSAMYLCASSLVEVSPLHFGNGTRLTVT.